One sample yielded the 8 T cell receptor beta chains listed below, sequenced in a study of regulatory T cells in long-lasting Graves disease. Arm-PCR of CDR3 regions with iRepertoire HTBI primers generated TCR beta libraries. TCRdb re-analysed the multiplex PCR reads in MiXCR, keeping a single row per CDR3 protein. The repertoire has about 530,000 distinct CDR3 sequences, roughly 15% of them found once; the top ten carry approximately 25%. Time point indicated: newly diagnosed GD, antithyroid drugs for less than 3 months. Isolated PBMC RNA provided the starting material for the TCR library. This sample also belongs to another study, concerning T cells in Graves' hyperthyroidism and ophthalmopathy.

Sequenced material: peripheral blood mononuclear cells (PBMCs), taken at new diagnosis, from a patient treated with antithyroid drugs. These receptors came from a woman aged 40 to 65 with Graves disease.

This clonotype was recorded once. CDR3 amino acids: CASSPFSAEDTGELFF. Here the CDR3 DNA reads TGTGCCAGCTCACCATTCTCGGCAGAGGACACCGGGGAGCTGTTTTTT. The chain recombines TRBV18 with TRBJ2-2; D unresolved. The V gene lost 2 bases and the J gene lost 3 bases, with 13 bases spanning the gap. Germline assignment: CDR1 KGHSH and CDR2 LQKENI. This CDR3 is 16 amino acids long.

This clonotype came up many times. The chain recombines TRBV5-4 with TRBJ2-3; weak D call: TRBD1 (6 bases). CDR1 SGHNT and CDR2 YYREEE come from the germline V gene (reference sequence). This CDR3 spans 15 amino acids. V was shortened by 0 bases and J by 0 bases, with 8 bases between the two germline ends. The CDR3 is CASSLATGSTDTQYF. The CDR3 bases are TGTGCCAGCAGCTTGGCGACAGGTAGCACAGATACGCAGTATTTT.

In its sample, this clonotype was seen many times. This chain connects TRBV4-1 to TRBJ2-7, with D tentatively TRBD1 (6 bases). CDR3 length: 12 amino acids. Germline values: CDR1 MGHRA, CDR2 YSYEKL. Trimming removed 3 bases from V and 6 bases from J, with 9 bases in between. The CDR3 sequence is CASSQTRGEQYF. In DNA form, the CDR3 reads TGCGCCAGCAGCCAGACCAGGGGCGAGCAGTACTTC.

This clonotype has more than one count but fewer than ten. V gene TRBV10-3 combines with J gene TRBJ1-3, with unresolved D. Germline CDR1 ENHRY, CDR2 SYGVKD. The CDR3 consists of 12 residues. The V gene lost 6 bases and the J gene lost 7 bases, with 10 bases spanning the gap. Written as DNA, the CDR3 is TGTGCCATCAGCGCCGAAGGTAACACCATATATTTT. It translates to CAISAEGNTIYF.

This clonotype was observed a handful of times. The CDR3 here is CASSLESNYGYTF. The CDR3, as DNA: TGTGCCAGCAGCTTAGAGTCTAACTATGGCTACACCTTC. The rearrangement uses TRBV7-2 and TRBJ1-2; D unclear. The CDR3 is 13 amino acids. The germline V and J ends were trimmed by 1 base and 0 bases, with 3 bases remaining between them. Germline CDR1 is SGHTA and CDR2 is FQGNSA.

This clonotype was observed at least ten times. The CDR3 DNA is TGTGCCAGCAGTTTAGGGTTAGGACAAGCGGCCGCTTTGTACGAGCAGTACTTC. It yields the protein CASSLGLGQAAALYEQYF. The gene calls are TRBV27 and TRBJ2-7, with D perhaps given as TRBD1 or TRBD2 (5 bases each). The CDR3 loop spans 18 amino acids. Germline V lookup: CDR1 MNHEY, CDR2 SMNVEV (reference sequence). V was shortened by 2 bases and J by 4 bases, with 24 bases between the two germline ends.

This clonotype was observed many times. V and J are TRBV7-2 and TRBJ1-1; D is possibly TRBD1 (6 bases). V lost 3 bases to trimming and J lost 0 bases, with 8 bases between them. The CDR3 length is 14 residues. In germline, CDR1 is SGHTA, CDR2 FQGNSA. As DNA, the CDR3 is TGTGCCAGCAGCTTCGCAGGGGTGAACACTGAAGCTTTCTTT. As protein: CASSFAGVNTEAFF. The full variable domain, in which reference TRBV7-2 and TRBJ1-1 provide the parts outside the CDR3, is GAGVSQSPSNKVTEKGKDVELRCDPISGHTALYWYRQSLGQGLEFLIYFQGNSAPDKSGLPSDRFSAERTGGSVSTLTIQRTQQEDSAVYLCASSFAGVNTEAFFGQGTRLTVV.

This clonotype was picked up a small number of times. The rearrangement links TRBV11-2 to TRBJ1-2, with no clear D. V shed 1 base and J shed 2 bases, with 11 bases lying between them. From germline, CDR1 is SGHAT and CDR2 FQNNGV. CDR3 length equals 15 residues. CDR3 region: CASSLAHSPNYGYTF. The CDR3, as DNA: TGTGCCAGCAGCTTAGCCCACAGTCCGAACTATGGCTACACCTTC.